These 13 T cell receptor beta chains originate from one sample sequenced in a study of shared clonotypes between healthy human individuals. This table comes from immunoSEQ multiplex PCR, and its TCRdb copy is limited to in-frame clones, with some not included. The profile covers about 490,000 clones, with around 80% appearing a single time and 10% to 15% taken by the ten largest. Input material: PBMCs. These receptor sequences come from a middle-aged woman in good health. Some clones in this sample may be carry-over from other donors' samples.

This clone has at least ten counts. The genes are TRBV11-2 and TRBJ1-2, with D tentatively TRBD1 (6 bases). The CDR3 loop spans 15 amino acids. V lost 2 bases to trimming and J lost 4 bases, with 14 bases between them. The germline V gene has CDR1 SGHAT and CDR2 FQNNGV. CDR3 sequence reads: CASSLFADSLYGYTF. CDR3 DNA: TGTGCCAGCAGCTTATTCGCGGACAGTCTCTATGGCTACACCTTC. Supplemented by reference TRBV11-2 and TRBJ1-2, the full variable domain reads EAGVAQSPRYKIIEKRQSVAFWCNPISGHATLYWYQQILGQGPKLLIQFQNNGVVDDSQLPKDRFSAERLKGVDSTLKIQPAKLEDSAVYLCASSLFADSLYGYTFGSGTRLTVV.

This clone was observed once. This chain joins TRBV5-4 and TRBJ2-7; 9 bases map to TRBD1. The CDR3 is 15 residues long. Germline CDR1 is SGHNT and CDR2 is YYREEE (reference sequence). With V trimmed by 4 bases and J by 2 bases, 7 bases remained unmatched. The CDR3 protein is CASSPDRGGPYEQYF. The CDR3 DNA is TGTGCCAGCAGCCCCGACAGGGGGGGACCCTACGAGCAGTACTTC.

The rearrangement uses TRBV11-1 and TRBJ2-4; D may be TRBD1 (5 bases). Per germline, CDR1 SGHAT and CDR2 FQDESV (reference sequence). There are 14 residues in the CDR3. Deletions cut 0 bases from V and 6 bases from J, with 9 bases between. CDR3 sequence reads: CASSLASGLNIQYF. The CDR3 nucleotides read TGTGCCAGCAGCTTAGCGTCAGGGTTAAACATTCAGTACTTC.

For this clone: A much larger clone differs by one base, so this may be a read error. The CDR3 sequence is CASSLWGRDTQYF. Here the CDR3 DNA reads TGCGCCAGCAGCTTGTGGGGCAGGGATACGCAGTATTTT. The chain has TRBV5-1 and TRBJ2-3, with D possibly matching TRBD1 (5 bases). V lost 1 base and J 6 bases, leaving 9 bases between the germline ends. The CDR3 extends over 13 amino acids. Per germline, CDR1 SGHRS and CDR2 YFSETQ.

This chain joins TRBV11-2 and TRBJ2-3, with 9 bases fitting TRBD2. V shed 5 bases and J 4 bases; nucleotides not matched to a gene: 4. Germline V gives CDR1 SGHAT, CDR2 FQNNGV. CDR3 length equals 14 residues. For the CDR3, the DNA is TGTGCCAGCAGCCGCGGGAGGGTGGCAGATACGCAGTATTTT. Amino acid sequence: CASSRGRVADTQYF.

The chain is built from TRBV5-1 and TRBJ2-1, with D perhaps matching TRBD2 (6 bases). The CDR3 totals 17 residues. Trimming left V 2 bases short and J 4 bases short, with 19 bases between. Germline values: CDR1 SGHRS, CDR2 YFSETQ. The CDR3: CASSLEILAHSYNEQFF. The CDR3 region has the DNA TGCGCCAGCAGCTTAGAAATACTAGCTCACTCTTACAATGAGCAGTTCTTC.

Worth noting for this clone: This specimen includes other DNA sequences encoding the same CDR3. The rearrangement joins TRBV7-6 to TRBJ2-6; 12 bases line up with TRBD1. Germline CDR1 is SGHVS and CDR2 is FNYEAQ. Trimming at V came to 5 bases and at J to 0 bases, leaving 11 bases not matched to a gene. CDR3 size: 20 residues. CDR3 in DNA: TGTGCCAGCAGCCACTGTCAGGGACAGGGGGCGATCTCTGGGGCCAACGTCCTGACTTTC. Translated, it gives CASSHCQGQGAISGANVLTF.

This clone was seen once. The chain couples TRBV27 to TRBJ2-2; TRBD2 agrees at 7 bases. The junction had 7 bases not matched to a gene; V was cut back by 4 bases and J by 5 bases. The length of the CDR3 is 15 residues. The germline gives CDR1 MNHEY, CDR2 SMNVEV (reference sequence). Here the CDR3 DNA reads TGTGCCAGCAGTTCGCCGGGACTAATGACCGGGGAGCTGTTTTTT. Translated, it gives CASSSPGLMTGELFF.

This clone was detected a few times. The V call is TRBV7-2, the J call TRBJ2-5; D might be TRBD1 or TRBD2, each matching 5 bases. The CDR3 contains 15 residues. Germline V gene sequence: CDR1 SGHTA, CDR2 FQGNSA. V gave up 5 bases and J gave up 6 bases, with 19 bases separating them. CDR3 DNA: TGTGCCAGCAGCCGGCCCAGGGTCCGGGACCAGACCCAGTACTTC. Its translation is CASSRPRVRDQTQYF. Full variable domain (rest looked up from reference TRBV7-2 and TRBJ2-5): GAGVSQSPSNKVTEKGKDVELRCDPISGHTALYWYRQSLGQGLEFLIYFQGNSAPDKSGLPSDRFSAERTGGSVSTLTIQRTQQEDSAVYLCASSRPRVRDQTQYFGPGTRLLVL.

This rearrangement joins TRBV7-2 to TRBJ1-1, with D possibly being TRBD1 (6 bases). The germline gives CDR1 SGHTA, CDR2 FQGNSA. This CDR3 has 13 residues. V was trimmed by 3 bases and J by 4 bases, leaving 9 bases between them. DNA of the CDR3: TGTGCCAGCAGCTTTCAGGGGTTCACTGAAGCTTTCTTT. Protein: CASSFQGFTEAFF.

This chain joins TRBV6-1 and TRBJ1-1, with a weak D call TRBD1 (5 bases). CDR3 length: 15 amino acids. V was trimmed by 6 bases and J by 1 base, leaving 15 bases between them. Per germline, CDR1 MNHNS and CDR2 SASEGT. CDR3 region: CASRDLGRSNTEAFF. The CDR3 DNA reads TGTGCCAGCAGAGACCTGGGACGGTCGAACACTGAAGCTTTCTTT.

The J gene is TRBJ1-4, the V gene TRBV30, with D possibly matching TRBD1 (5 bases). The germline V gene has CDR1 GTSNPN and CDR2 SVGIG (reference sequence). The CDR3 consists of 14 residues. V lost 0 bases to trimming and J lost 7 bases, with 12 bases between them. CDR3 loop: CAWSVGTLGEKLFF. CDR3 nucleotides: TGTGCCTGGAGTGTAGGGACGTTGGGTGAAAAACTGTTTTTT.

The rearrangement joins TRBV15 to TRBJ2-1; D ambiguous. This CDR3 region has 16 residues. Trimming shortened V by 0 bases and J by 4 bases, and 13 bases separated the two germline ends. The germline V gene encodes CDR1 LNHNV and CDR2 YYDKDF (reference sequence). CDR3 nucleotides: TGTGCCACCAGCAGAGAGACCGGACGGCTATACAATGAGCAGTTCTTC. Its translation: CATSRETGRLYNEQFF.